Shown below are 22 T cell receptor beta chains from a single sample sequenced in a study of human T cells and chemical hapten exposure. Time point specified: healthy volunteer bleed at 2 weeks. RNA extraction used unfractionated whole blood as the source of total RNA. TCRdb reprocessed the RACE reads with MiXCR, giving one entry per CDR3 protein. The data show over 100,000 distinct CDR3 sequences, about 8.2% seen once. The sequenced sample consisted of whole blood. Every receptor here comes from a male donor in good health. Some clones in this sample may be carry-over from other donors' samples.

V gene TRBV5-1 combines with J gene TRBJ2-5; the D gene could be TRBD1 or TRBD2 (5 bases each). Trimming pared 4 bases from V and 1 base from J, leaving 17 bases between. The CDR3 spans 16 residues. Germline assignment: CDR1 SGHRS and CDR2 YFSETQ. DNA of the CDR3: TGCGCCAGCAGCCAGAGGGGTTGGACGGTCCAAGAGACCCAGTACTTC. Protein product: CASSQRGWTVQETQYF.

This clonotype was seen repeatedly, ten times or more. The rearrangement links TRBV13 to TRBJ2-7; D not certain. V lost 5 bases and J 0 bases, leaving 17 bases between the germline ends. The CDR3 loop spans 16 amino acids. The germline V gene has CDR1 PRHDT and CDR2 FYEKMQ (reference sequence). In DNA, the CDR3 is TGTGCCAGCAGCCCCGCACCGTTGAGCAGCTCCTACGAGCAGTACTTC. Translation gives CASSPAPLSSSYEQYF.

This chain uses TRBV5-1 with TRBJ1-2, with TRBD1 matching 9 bases. The CDR3 extends over 15 amino acids. Trimming removed 4 bases from V and 8 bases from J; junction bases left unmatched: 12. The germline V gene encodes CDR1 SGHRS and CDR2 YFSETQ. The CDR3, as DNA: TGCGCCAGCAGCCGGGGACAGGGAGATGGAGAAGGCTACACCTTC. Amino acids: CASSRGQGDGEGYTF.

The CDR3 DNA reads as TGTGCCAGTAGTATAGATCTCACGAAGACGGCCGATAGCAATCAGCCCCAGCATTTT. It codes for CASSIDLTKTADSNQPQHF. The rearrangement links TRBV19 to TRBJ1-5; D is unclear. Germline CDR1 reads LNHDA; CDR2 reads SQIVND (reference sequence). The CDR3 extends over 19 amino acids. Between the trimmed V and J ends, which lost 0 bases and 0 bases, there was a span of 18 bases.

CDR3 sequence (DNA): TGTGCCAGCAGTTTCGGGGGCGCTGGGGCCAACGTCCTGACTTTC. Its protein product is CASSFGGAGANVLTF. V is TRBV12-3 or TRBV12-4 and J is TRBJ2-6, with D perhaps TRBD1 or TRBD2 (6 bases each). The CDR3 is made up of 15 amino acids. V was clipped by 3 bases and J by 2 bases, with 8 bases between them.

This clonotype has just one count. The CDR3 DNA sequence: TGTGCCAGCAGTTCCTTTTCAGGGGGCGCGCCTGAAGCTTTCTTT. This sequence encodes CASSSFSGGAPEAFF. The chain joins TRBV6-5 to TRBJ1-1; TRBD1 agrees at 8 bases. CDR3 size: 15 residues. Per germline, CDR1 MNHEY and CDR2 SVGAGI. Losses at the gene ends were 4 bases for V and 6 bases for J; bases not matched to a gene: 10.

The chain carries TRBV20-1 and TRBJ2-7; maybe TRBD2 (7 bases). Trimming removed 0 bases at V and 2 bases at J, with 14 bases between. This CDR3 comprises 15 residues. Germline V gives CDR1 DFQATT, CDR2 SNEGSKA (reference sequence). CDR3 residues: CSARDLGGPTYEQYF. The CDR3 nucleotides are TGCAGTGCTAGAGATCTCGGGGGGCCGACCTACGAGCAGTACTTC.

In this sample, this clonotype turned up many times. J is TRBJ2-3 and V is TRBV3-1; 14 nucleotides line up with TRBD2. Germline lookup yields CDR1 LGHDT and CDR2 YNNKEL (reference sequence). The CDR3 spans 16 residues. Trimming at V came to 1 base and at J to 5 bases, leaving 2 bases not matched to a gene. The CDR3 sequence is CASSQGLAGGRDTQYF. The CDR3 region has the DNA TGTGCCAGCAGCCAAGGACTAGCGGGAGGGCGAGATACGCAGTATTTT.

This clonotype appeared a few times. The rearrangement joins TRBV11-2 to TRBJ1-1; 7 bases agree with TRBD1. Germline V CDR1 and CDR2: SGHAT, FQNNGV. Trimming took 3 bases from V and 8 from J; bases not matched to a gene: 3. The CDR3 length is 12 residues. CDR3 protein: CASSFQDREAFF. CDR3 nucleotides: TGTGCCAGCAGCTTCCAGGACAGGGAAGCTTTCTTT.

The rearrangement joins TRBV6-1 to TRBJ2-3; perhaps TRBD2 as D (6 bases). This CDR3 has 16 amino acids. Trimming shortened V by 5 bases and J by 2 bases, and 17 bases separated the two germline ends. Germline values: CDR1 MNHNS, CDR2 SASEGT. CDR3 nucleotides: TGTGCCAGCAGTCTTTTGGCGGGACGGGACACAGATACGCAGTATTTT. It yields the protein CASSLLAGRDTDTQYF.

The V and J genes are TRBV9 and TRBJ2-3; 8 positions agree with TRBD2. The length of the CDR3 is 16 residues. CDR1 SGDLS and CDR2 YYNGEE come from the germline V gene. V gave up 5 bases and J gave up 2 bases; unmatched junction bases: 10. Here the CDR3 DNA reads TGTGCCAGCAGTCCCCGGGTAGCGGGGTTCACAGATACGCAGTATTTT. This sequence encodes CASSPRVAGFTDTQYF.

Only a few counts were recorded for this clonotype. J is TRBJ2-5 and V is TRBV25-1; the D is unclear. Germline CDR1 MGHDK, CDR2 SYGVNS. The CDR3 is made up of 12 amino acids. V was trimmed by 1 base and J by 9 bases, leaving 9 bases between them. The CDR3 sequence: CASSESTHSQYF. The CDR3 nucleotides are TGTGCCAGCAGTGAATCGACGCACTCCCAGTACTTC.

This clonotype was seen at least ten times. This sequence joins TRBV7-2 and TRBJ1-4; D is uncertain. CDR1 is SGHTA and CDR2 is FQGNSA in the germline V gene. CDR3 length: 14 amino acids. V was cut by 3 bases and J by 1 base, with 6 bases left in between. Here the CDR3 reads CASSFGRTNEKLFF. CDR3 bases: TGTGCCAGCAGCTTCGGTCGAACTAATGAAAAACTGTTTTTT.

There are many counts of this clonotype. The chain uses TRBV12-3 or TRBV12-4 and TRBJ2-5; 7 nucleotides align to TRBD1. CDR3 length equals 13 residues. V was clipped by 5 bases and J by 4 bases; unmatched bases: 4. CDR3 amino acids: CASSTGARETQYF. CDR3 DNA sequence: TGTGCCAGCAGTACAGGGGCGCGAGAGACCCAGTACTTC.

This clonotype has only one observation. A read error may produce the germline difference seen at one junction end. The rearrangement uses TRBV4-3 and TRBJ1-1; D remains ambiguous. CDR1 LGHNA and CDR2 YSLEER come from the germline V gene. The CDR3 is 15 residues long. The CDR3 DNA reads TGCGTCAGCAGCCAAGAGGGCCCGAGGGACACTGAAGCTTTCTTT. The encoded protein is CVSSQEGPRDTEAFF.

Ten or more counts support this clonotype. V usage is TRBV25-1 and J usage is TRBJ2-5, with D maybe TRBD2 (5 bases). Trimming removed 4 bases from V and 5 bases from J, with 5 bases in between. The CDR3 sequence is 11 residues long. Germline V gene sequence: CDR1 MGHDK, CDR2 SYGVNS. The CDR3 region is CASSGGETQYF. The CDR3 DNA reads TGTGCCAGCAGTGGAGGGGAGACCCAGTACTTC.

This clonotype was recorded a few times. In DNA form, the CDR3 reads TGCGCCAGCAGCTTCGAACAGCCTAATGAAAAACTGTTTTTT. Protein product: CASSFEQPNEKLFF. This chain links TRBV5-1 with TRBJ1-4; D is undetermined. The CDR3 length is 14 residues. With 2 bases removed from V and 3 bases from J, the gap between germline ends came to 8 bases. Per the germline V gene, CDR1 is SGHRS and CDR2 is YFSETQ.

The chain recombines TRBV5-5 with TRBJ1-1, with no clear D. The CDR3 length is 14 residues. Per the germline V gene, CDR1 is SGHKS and CDR2 is YYEKEE (reference sequence). Trimming took 4 bases from V and 1 from J, leaving 11 bases between them. The CDR3 loop reads CASSHQTANTEAFF. The CDR3, as DNA: TGTGCCAGCAGCCACCAGACGGCGAACACTGAAGCTTTCTTT.

The chain recombines TRBV11-2 with TRBJ2-7, with TRBD1 matching over 8 bases. This CDR3 region has 15 residues. J was trimmed by 7 bases and V by 3 bases; bases with no gene match: 11. Looked up from germline, CDR1 is SGHAT and CDR2 is FQNNGV. The CDR3 here is CASSLGQALSGEQYF. For the CDR3, the DNA is TGTGCCAGCAGCTTGGGACAGGCCCTATCGGGGGAGCAGTACTTC. Combining the CDR3 with reference TRBV11-2 and TRBJ2-7 gives the whole variable domain EAGVAQSPRYKIIEKRQSVAFWCNPISGHATLYWYQQILGQGPKLLIQFQNNGVVDDSQLPKDRFSAERLKGVDSTLKIQPAKLEDSAVYLCASSLGQALSGEQYFGPGTRLTVT.

This clonotype was detected a few times. This chain joins TRBV12-3 or TRBV12-4 and TRBJ1-1, with 7 bases lining up with TRBD1. The V segment lost 7 bases and the J segment 6 bases; nucleotides outside the gene matches: 8. The CDR3 totals 13 residues. The DNA for the CDR3 is TGTGCCAGCACCCTTAGGGGGCTCCCTGAAGCTTTCTTT. Translation: CASTLRGLPEAFF.

This clonotype was counted ten times or more. This chain connects TRBV6-1 to TRBJ1-1, with D possibly matching TRBD1 (5 bases). Germline V gene data show CDR1 as MNHNS and CDR2 as SASEGT. V shed 3 bases and J shed 7 bases, with 15 bases lying between them. This CDR3 region has 14 residues. CDR3 amino acids: CASSESGGRIEAFF. The DNA for the CDR3 is TGTGCCAGCAGTGAGTCCGGGGGTAGAATTGAAGCTTTCTTT.

This clonotype was seen at least ten times. As DNA, the CDR3 is TGCGCCAGCAGCTCGGCTGTTCTGGGCACTGAAGCTTTCTTT. Amino acid sequence: CASSSAVLGTEAFF. V gene TRBV5-1 combines with J gene TRBJ1-1; D gene unclear. Germline assignment: CDR1 SGHRS and CDR2 YFSETQ. The CDR3 is 14 residues long. Trimming shortened V by 3 bases and J by 4 bases, and 13 bases separated the two germline ends.